These 28 T cell receptor beta chains originate from one sample sequenced in a study of response to subunit inactivated influenza vaccine. TCRdb used MiXCR to reprocess the RT-PCR reads, holding one entry per CDR3 protein. The table lists about half a million distinct CDR3 sequences, approximately 9.9% of them singletons. The sequencing used PBMCs from blood, collected around seven weeks after vaccination. The origin of the receptors is a middle-aged man who received an inactivated influenza vaccine.

This clonotype was recorded at least ten times. The chain is built from TRBV7-2 and TRBJ2-5; D is uncertain. Germline V gene lookup returns CDR1 SGHTA and CDR2 FQGNSA. Trimming removed 7 bases from V and 2 bases from J, with 8 bases in between. This CDR3 contains 12 residues. The CDR3 DNA reads TGTGCCAGCACCTACGGGCAAGAGACCCAGTACTTC. Translated: CASTYGQETQYF.

V usage is TRBV10-3 and J usage is TRBJ2-1; weak D call: TRBD1 (6 bases). The CDR3 loop spans 12 amino acids. Looked up from germline, CDR1 is ENHRY and CDR2 is SYGVKD. Trimming left V 7 bases short and J 3 bases short, with 7 bases between. CDR3 amino acids: CAITDSYNEQFF. The CDR3 DNA is TGTGCCATCACGGACAGCTACAATGAGCAGTTCTTC.

The chain combines TRBV6-1 with TRBJ1-1, with 8 bases fitting TRBD1. The CDR3 extends over 14 amino acids. J gave up 4 bases and V 6 bases, and 7 bases lay outside the gene matches. The germline CDR1 and CDR2 sequences are MNHNS and SASEGT. Here the CDR3 reads CASSVDRGGTEAFF. CDR3 nucleotides: TGTGCCAGCAGCGTCGACAGGGGTGGCACTGAAGCTTTCTTT.

This clonotype was seen at least ten times. The chain carries TRBV7-3 and TRBJ2-1, with D unclear. Germline values: CDR1 SGHTA, CDR2 FQGTGA. V lost 6 bases and J lost 9, with 15 bases in between. The CDR3 is 13 residues long. The chain's CDR3 is CASSSQLGSEQFF. The DNA of the CDR3 is TGTGCCAGCAGTTCTCAACTGGGGTCTGAGCAGTTCTTC.

This clonotype was picked up many times. The chain carries TRBV2 and TRBJ1-1; D gene uncertain. V lost 4 bases and J 1 base, leaving 10 bases between the germline ends. Germline assignment: CDR1 SNHLY and CDR2 FYNNEI. The CDR3 is made up of 14 amino acids. The CDR3 region is CASSGGVGNTEAFF. Written as DNA, the CDR3 is TGTGCCAGCAGTGGTGGGGTAGGGAACACTGAAGCTTTCTTT.

V and J are TRBV6-2 or TRBV6-3 and TRBJ1-3, with a possible D match to TRBD1 (6 bases). The germline V gene has CDR1 MNHEY and CDR2 SVGEGT. The ends were cut back, 4 bases at V and 1 base at J, with 17 bases in the middle. There are 17 residues in the CDR3. The CDR3 is CASSLSGTRNSGNTIYF. CDR3 DNA: TGTGCCAGCAGTTTATCCGGGACACGGAATTCTGGAAACACCATATATTTT.

V is TRBV6-4 and J is TRBJ2-1; no reliable D call. V was trimmed by 4 bases and J by 6 bases, leaving 13 bases between them. The CDR3 totals 14 residues. Germline V gene sequence: CDR1 MRHNA, CDR2 SNTAGT. This CDR3 reads CASSANSAINEQFF. The CDR3 DNA reads TGTGCCAGCAGTGCCAACTCGGCCATCAATGAGCAGTTCTTC.

The CDR3 bases are TGCGCCAGCAGCCAAACAGGGGGGAGTAATGAAAAACTGTTTTTT. Translated, it gives CASSQTGGSNEKLFF. The chain uses TRBV4-3 and TRBJ1-4, with 8 bases aligning to TRBD1. Germline-derived CDR1 and CDR2 are LGHNA and YSLEER. After removal of 2 bases from V and 4 bases from J, the junction contained 3 bases not matched to a gene. The CDR3 is 15 amino acids.

The chain has TRBV29-1 and TRBJ2-3; D is perhaps TRBD2 (6 bases). Trimming shortened V by 2 bases and J by 8 bases, and 8 bases separated the two germline ends. Germline V CDR1 and CDR2: SQVTM, ANQGSEA. The CDR3 contains 11 residues. The CDR3 DNA follows: TGCAGCGTTGAACAGGGAGGTACGCAGTATTTT. Its translation: CSVEQGGTQYF.

The table lists this clonotype with a few counts. The V and J genes are TRBV7-2 and TRBJ2-7; D not resolved. Trimming left V 4 bases short and J 0 bases short, with 7 bases between. Germline V gene lookup returns CDR1 SGHTA and CDR2 FQGNSA. The CDR3 length is 13 residues. CDR3: CASSSSASYEQYF. In DNA form, the CDR3 reads TGTGCCAGCAGCTCCAGTGCCTCCTACGAGCAGTACTTC.

In its sample, this clonotype was seen a few times. V and J are TRBV4-1 and TRBJ2-7, with TRBD1 matching 7 bases. The ends lost 1 base at V and 6 bases at J; junction bases unmatched: 6. This CDR3 comprises 14 residues. The germline CDR1 and CDR2 sequences are MGHRA and YSYEKL. CDR3 coding DNA: TGCGCCAGCAGCCAAGCAGGGGGTAGTGGCGAGCAGTACTTC. As protein: CASSQAGGSGEQYF.

This rearrangement joins TRBV7-8 to TRBJ1-1; D remains unclear. CDR3 length equals 13 residues. Trimming cost V 2 bases and J 1 base, with 5 bases left between them. CDR1 SGHVS and CDR2 FQNEAQ come from the germline V gene. CDR3 sequence (DNA): TGTGCCAGCAGCTTAAAGCAGAACACTGAAGCTTTCTTT. Its translation: CASSLKQNTEAFF. Complete variable domain (other parts from reference TRBV7-8 and TRBJ1-1): GAGVSQSPRYKVAKRGQDVALRCDPISGHVSLFWYQQALGQGPEFLTYFQNEAQLDKSGLPSDRFFAERPEGSVSTLKIQRTQQEDSAVYLCASSLKQNTEAFFGQGTRLTVV.

This clonotype has a count of ten or more. The rearrangement uses TRBV12-3 or TRBV12-4 and TRBJ2-5; D call uncertain. The CDR3 length is 11 residues. Trimming cost V 8 bases and J 7 bases, with 11 bases left between them. CDR3 bases: TGTGCCAGCCGATTCGAAGCGACCCAGTACTTC. It translates to CASRFEATQYF.

At least ten counts were recorded for this clonotype. CDR3 sequence reads: CASSDQGREETQYF. CDR3 in DNA: TGTGCCAGCAGTGATCAGGGGCGGGAAGAGACCCAGTACTTC. The chain combines TRBV12-3 or TRBV12-4 with TRBJ2-5; possibly TRBD1 for D (6 bases). The CDR3 has 14 amino acids. Trimming removed 5 bases from V and 3 bases from J, with 13 bases in between.

The rearrangement joins TRBV27 to TRBJ2-3, with TRBD2 identical over 8 bases. Trimming cost V 2 bases and J 2 bases; bases outside gene matches: 3. The CDR3 is 15 amino acids. The V gene's germline CDR1 is MNHEY and CDR2 SMNVEV (reference sequence). The CDR3 DNA follows: TGTGCCAGCAGTTTAATTAGCGGGGCCACAGATACGCAGTATTTT. It codes for CASSLISGATDTQYF.

The sample holds many counts of this clonotype. CDR3 bases: TGCGCCAGCCAAACCGACCCGGGGGCTTTCTATGGCTACACCTTC. It is translated as CASQTDPGAFYGYTF. The chain uses TRBV5-1 and TRBJ1-2; D is perhaps TRBD1 (6 bases). Trimming removed 7 bases from V and 4 bases from J, with 20 bases in between. The germline V gene has CDR1 SGHRS and CDR2 YFSETQ. This CDR3 comprises 15 residues.

This clonotype came up a few times. V and J are TRBV6-7 and TRBJ1-4; D not certain. TRBV6-7 is an ORF, and what it does is uncertain. The V gene lost 6 bases and the J gene lost 5 bases, with 13 bases spanning the gap. The CDR3 contains 14 residues. CDR3 nucleotide sequence: TGTGCCAGCAGGGAGGGCGATGGGAATGAAAAACTGTTTTTT. It translates to CASREGDGNEKLFF.

The chain carries TRBV3-1 and TRBJ1-1; possibly TRBD1 for D (5 bases). The V and J ends lost 1 base and 3 bases respectively, with 9 bases between them. This CDR3 is built from 14 residues. From germline, CDR1 is LGHDT and CDR2 YNNKEL (reference sequence). In nucleotides, the CDR3 is TGTGCCAGCAGCCAAGTTAAGGGGTACACTGAAGCTTTCTTT. Protein: CASSQVKGYTEAFF.

V usage is TRBV7-6 and J usage is TRBJ1-2; D unclear. Trimming took off 5 bases at V and 4 bases at J, with 8 bases between the two ends. Germline values: CDR1 SGHVS, CDR2 FNYEAQ. The length of the CDR3 is 12 residues. CDR3 sequence (DNA): TGTGCCAGCAGCACGGACGGCTATGGCTACACCTTC. Protein product: CASSTDGYGYTF.

This clonotype turned up a few times. The chain couples TRBV7-9 to TRBJ2-1, with unresolved D. Germline assignment: CDR1 SEHNR and CDR2 FQNEAQ (reference sequence). V gave up 5 bases and J gave up 6 bases, with 23 bases separating them. This CDR3 contains 17 residues. CDR3 region: CASSPPFRSVRANEQFF. CDR3 nucleotides: TGTGCCAGCAGCCCGCCCTTTCGCTCAGTTAGGGCCAATGAGCAGTTCTTC.

Only a few counts were recorded for this clonotype. This chain links TRBV10-3 with TRBJ2-3, with TRBD2 identical over 7 bases. Germline V gene sequence: CDR1 ENHRY, CDR2 SYGVKD. Trimming at V came to 4 bases and at J to 4 bases, leaving 8 bases not matched to a gene. The CDR3 consists of 15 residues. The CDR3 protein is CAISVYGEGADTQYF. In DNA, the CDR3 is TGTGCCATCAGTGTATACGGGGAGGGAGCAGATACGCAGTATTTT.

This clonotype was counted a few times. The chain recombines TRBV6-5 with TRBJ2-4; possibly TRBD1 or TRBD2 for D (5 bases each). CDR1 and CDR2 from the germline V gene are MNHEY and SVGAGI. The length of the CDR3 is 14 residues. Trimming stripped 0 bases from V and 14 bases from J, with 17 bases between. CDR3 sequence reads: CASSYSYRTGTEYF. The DNA of the CDR3 is TGTGCCAGCAGTTACTCGTACAGGACCGGGACGGAGTACTTC.

This clonotype was recorded many times. The chain joins TRBV12-3 or TRBV12-4 to TRBJ1-1; D is undetermined. The V end lost 4 bases, the J end lost 7 bases, and 7 bases lay between the germline ends. This CDR3 has 11 amino acids. CDR3 loop: CASSYGGEAFF. CDR3 nucleotides: TGTGCCAGCAGTTACGGCGGTGAAGCTTTCTTT.

This clonotype turned up a few times. V is TRBV6-4 and J is TRBJ1-5, with 8 nucleotides matching TRBD1. Trimming removed 4 bases from V and 0 bases from J; junction bases left unmatched: 11. In germline, CDR1 is MRHNA, CDR2 SNTAGT. This CDR3 has 18 amino acids. The CDR3 is CASSVRGTGVYSNQPQHF. CDR3 coding DNA: TGTGCCAGCAGTGTCCGAGGGACAGGAGTATATAGCAATCAGCCCCAGCATTTT.

In the case of this clonotype: The CDR3 carries no conserved terminal phenylalanine or tryptophan, so it likely arises from a read error. This chain links TRBV5-1 with TRBJ2-7, with no clear D. Germline V gives CDR1 SGHRS, CDR2 YFSETQ. V was cut by 5 bases and J by 0 bases, with 15 bases left in between. The CDR3 runs 15 residues. The CDR3 here is CASSETFPNSYEQYI. The CDR3 DNA follows: TGCGCCAGCAGTGAGACCTTCCCGAACTCCTACGAGCAGTACATC.

CDR3 protein: CSVHEPGLGPQETQYF. The CDR3 nucleotides read TGCAGCGTCCACGAACCGGGACTCGGGCCCCAAGAGACCCAGTACTTC. This chain uses TRBV29-1 with TRBJ2-5; weak D call: TRBD2 (6 bases). V was trimmed by 6 bases and J by 1 base, leaving 21 bases between them. Germline loops: CDR1 SQVTM, CDR2 ANQGSEA. CDR3 length: 16 residues.

This clonotype has at least ten counts. The rearrangement links TRBV12-3 or TRBV12-4 to TRBJ2-4; 11 bases agree with TRBD1. The CDR3 spans 15 residues. Germline trimming cut 6 bases from V and 4 bases from J; bases unmatched to any gene: 5. The CDR3 sequence: CASRLGTGGKNIQYF. Here the CDR3 DNA reads TGTGCCAGCAGGCTAGGGACAGGGGGGAAAAACATTCAGTACTTC.

This clonotype occurred many times. The chain combines TRBV30 with TRBJ2-1; no definite D call. Germline CDR1 is GTSNPN and CDR2 is SVGIG (reference sequence). Trimming removed 4 bases at V and 3 bases at J, with 4 bases between. The CDR3 sequence is 11 residues long. The CDR3 DNA is TGTGCCTGGATTGACTACAATGAGCAGTTCTTC. As protein: CAWIDYNEQFF.